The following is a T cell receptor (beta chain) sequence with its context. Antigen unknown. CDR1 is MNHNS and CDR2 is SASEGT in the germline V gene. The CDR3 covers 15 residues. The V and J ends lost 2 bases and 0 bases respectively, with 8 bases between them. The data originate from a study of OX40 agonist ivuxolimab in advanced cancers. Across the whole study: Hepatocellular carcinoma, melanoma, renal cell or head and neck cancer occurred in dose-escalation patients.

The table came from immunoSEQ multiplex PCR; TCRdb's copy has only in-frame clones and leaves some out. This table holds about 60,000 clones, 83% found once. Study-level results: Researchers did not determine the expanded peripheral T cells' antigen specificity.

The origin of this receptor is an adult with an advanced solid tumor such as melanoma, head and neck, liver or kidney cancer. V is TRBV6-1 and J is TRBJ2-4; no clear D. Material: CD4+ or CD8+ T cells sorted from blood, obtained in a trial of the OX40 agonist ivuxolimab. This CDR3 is CASSESYGAKNIQYF. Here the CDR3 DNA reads TGTGCCAGCAGTGAATCTTACGGAGCCAAAAACATTCAGTACTTC.